This TCR beta chain was sequenced for a study of spatial heterogeneity in lung cancer. Study background: Detection consistently captured more beta-chain sequences than alpha-chain sequences. General study results and limits: Expanded alpha and beta TCR counts within tumors tracked tumor mutation counts.

The CDR3 extends over 13 amino acids. V was cut by 4 bases and J by 3 bases, with 11 bases left in between. Germline V gene lookup returns CDR1 SGHDT and CDR2 YYEEEE. The time point is: sample taken at primary tumor resection. The donors, around 72 patients with untreated early-stage non-small cell lung cancer, provided the samples. Whole RNA came from tumor, nontumor lung or frozen PBMC and was sequenced without being sorted. TCRdb redid the calling of the 5' RACE reads with MiXCR, one entry per CDR3 protein. Among just over 8,000 distinct CDR3 sequences listed, over 7.5% were seen once. This clonotype was observed at least ten times. Its antigen remains unidentified.

This TCR was recovered from a male donor with early-stage non-small cell lung cancer. The chain is built from TRBV5-6 and TRBJ2-7; no firm D call. The material was lung tumor tissue, obtained at surgery. CDR3 bases: TGTGCCAGCAGCCCCCCCAGTCACTACGAGCAGTACTTC. This sequence encodes CASSPPSHYEQYF.